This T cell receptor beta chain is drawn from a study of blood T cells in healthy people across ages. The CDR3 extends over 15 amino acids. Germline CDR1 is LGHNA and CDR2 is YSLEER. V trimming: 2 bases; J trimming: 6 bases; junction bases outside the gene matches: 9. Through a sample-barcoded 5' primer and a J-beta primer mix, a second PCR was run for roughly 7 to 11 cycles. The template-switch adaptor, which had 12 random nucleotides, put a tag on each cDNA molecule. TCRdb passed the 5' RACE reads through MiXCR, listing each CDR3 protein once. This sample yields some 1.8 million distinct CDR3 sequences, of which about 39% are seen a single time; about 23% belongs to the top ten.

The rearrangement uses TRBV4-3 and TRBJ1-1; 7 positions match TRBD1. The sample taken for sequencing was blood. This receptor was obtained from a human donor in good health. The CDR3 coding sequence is TGCGCCAGCAGCCAACGTCGACAGGGTAACGCTGAAGCTTTCTTT. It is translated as CASSQRRQGNAEAFF.